Listed here are 28 T cell receptor beta chains from one sample, sequenced in a study of neurological immune-mediated disorders. Each CDR3 protein is one row after TCRdb ran MiXCR on the 5' RACE reads. The sample includes 45,000 to 50,000 distinct CDR3 sequences, just under 4.5% seen only once; the top ten take under 6.5%. The sequenced sample consisted of PBMCs. These receptors were obtained from a woman aged 55 to 70 with multiple sclerosis.

J is TRBJ2-1 and V is TRBV7-2; D ambiguous. Germline CDR1 reads SGHTA; CDR2 reads FQGNSA. V lost 5 bases and J 8 bases, leaving 16 bases between the germline ends. This CDR3 has 14 residues. CDR3: CASSLTYFGHEQFF. The CDR3 nucleotides are TGTGCCAGCAGCCTAACCTACTTCGGGCATGAGCAGTTCTTC.

This clonotype was seen ten or more times. The chain joins TRBV5-1 to TRBJ2-3; 9 bases map to TRBD2. Germline assignment: CDR1 SGHRS and CDR2 YFSETQ. This CDR3 has 14 residues. V lost 5 bases and J lost 2; bases outside the gene matches: 3. As DNA, the CDR3 is TGCGCCAGCAGATTAGCGGGGGACACAGATACGCAGTATTTT. Protein product: CASRLAGDTDTQYF.

This clonotype was recorded many times. The gene calls are TRBV20-1 and TRBJ2-2; D unresolved. V was trimmed by 3 bases and J by 5 bases, leaving 10 bases between them. The CDR3 spans 13 residues. Germline lookup yields CDR1 DFQATT and CDR2 SNEGSKA (reference sequence). The CDR3 loop reads CSASGQWTGELFF. Written as DNA, the CDR3 is TGCAGTGCTAGCGGGCAGTGGACCGGGGAGCTGTTTTTT.

This clonotype has a count of ten or more. This rearrangement joins TRBV15 to TRBJ2-5; tentative D call: TRBD2 (6 bases). The germline V gene has CDR1 LNHNV and CDR2 YYDKDF (reference sequence). The CDR3 loop spans 15 amino acids. V was shortened by 0 bases and J by 2 bases, with 10 bases between the two germline ends. The CDR3 loop is CATSRDYAGQETQYF. CDR3 nucleotide sequence: TGTGCCACCAGCAGAGACTACGCGGGGCAAGAGACCCAGTACTTC.

This clonotype showed up just a few times. The chain is built from TRBV12-3 or TRBV12-4 and TRBJ2-1, with 8 bases identical to TRBD2. The V and J ends lost 5 bases and 11 bases, in that order; junction bases with no gene match: 17. CDR3 length: 16 residues. Here the CDR3 DNA reads TGTGCCAGCAGTCGGGGGGGGGAAGGAGGCGGTAGCAAGCAGTTCTTC. It translates to CASSRGGEGGGSKQFF.

The rearrangement uses TRBV12-3 or TRBV12-4 and TRBJ1-5, with 7 bases identical to TRBD1. V dropped 7 bases and J dropped 7; count of bases not matched to a gene: 7. The CDR3 contains 13 residues. The CDR3 DNA follows: TGTGCCAGCACCCTGGGACAGCAACAGCCCCAGCATTTT. It specifies CASTLGQQQPQHF.

This clonotype was counted ten times or more. This chain uses TRBV6-6 with TRBJ2-3; D perhaps matches TRBD2 (6 bases). From germline, CDR1 is MNHNY and CDR2 SVGAGI (reference sequence). The CDR3 has 11 amino acids. Between the trimmed V and J ends, which lost 8 bases and 6 bases, there was a span of 9 bases. CDR3 bases: TGTGCCAGCGGTCGGGGGGATACGCAGTATTTT. This codes for CASGRGDTQYF.

This clonotype was observed many times. This chain connects TRBV20-1 to TRBJ2-3, with 8 bases matching TRBD2. CDR3 length equals 15 residues. Germline assignment: CDR1 DFQATT and CDR2 SNEGSKA (reference sequence). The ends lost 8 bases at V and 4 bases at J; junction bases unmatched: 14. CDR3 residues: CSSHPREGRPDTQYF. Written as DNA, the CDR3 is TGCAGTTCCCACCCCCGGGAGGGCCGACCAGATACGCAGTATTTT.

V and J are TRBV20-1 and TRBJ1-1; D possibly corresponds to TRBD1 (5 bases). Germline loops: CDR1 DFQATT, CDR2 SNEGSKA (reference sequence). Trimming shortened V by 6 bases and J by 7 bases, and 18 bases separated the two germline ends. The CDR3 consists of 13 residues. The CDR3 coding sequence is TGCAGTGCCCCGGGGGGGAGCCACCTTGAAGCTTTCTTT. Translating it yields CSAPGGSHLEAFF.

This clonotype was found a few times. The J gene is TRBJ2-5, the V gene TRBV7-2; 10 bases align to TRBD2. V shed 1 base, J shed 4 bases, and the junction held 3 bases outside the gene matches. The CDR3 runs to 15 residues. The germline gives CDR1 SGHTA, CDR2 FQGNSA. CDR3 in DNA: TGTGCCAGCAGCTTAGTGTCTAGCGGGGGAGAGACCCAGTACTTC. Protein sequence: CASSLVSSGGETQYF.

This clonotype has only a few counts. The rearrangement joins TRBV2 to TRBJ1-1; D gene ambiguous. This CDR3 comprises 12 residues. The germline gives CDR1 SNHLY, CDR2 FYNNEI. V was clipped by 2 bases and J by 10 bases, with 11 bases between them. The CDR3 DNA sequence: TGTGCCAGCAGTGAACTCGATGCGGGAGCTTTCTTT. Translation gives CASSELDAGAFF.

The chain has TRBV12-3 or TRBV12-4 and TRBJ2-1; D perhaps matches TRBD2 (6 bases). Trimming left V 4 bases short and J 2 bases short, with 15 bases between. The CDR3 loop spans 16 amino acids. The CDR3 nucleotides are TGTGCCAGCAGTTCTCGGACTAACTTGGCCTACAATGAGCAGTTCTTC. Translating gives CASSSRTNLAYNEQFF.

This clonotype was detected ten times or more. The chain has TRBV4-3 and TRBJ2-2; 10 positions match TRBD2. Germline lookup yields CDR1 LGHNA and CDR2 YSLEER. The CDR3 has 16 amino acids. J gave up 7 bases and V 1 base, and 6 bases lay outside the gene matches. The CDR3: CASSQVAGGGGGELFF. CDR3 DNA sequence: TGCGCCAGCAGCCAAGTAGCGGGGGGAGGTGGCGGGGAGCTGTTTTTT.

This clonotype was picked up many times. This chain connects TRBV20-1 to TRBJ2-1; 9 positions agree with TRBD1. V dropped 6 bases and J dropped 6; count of bases not matched to a gene: 9. CDR1 DFQATT and CDR2 SNEGSKA come from the germline V gene (reference sequence). This CDR3 is built from 14 residues. The chain's CDR3 is CSAQGDRGANEQFF. In DNA form, the CDR3 reads TGCAGTGCCCAGGGCGACAGGGGGGCCAATGAGCAGTTCTTC.

This clonotype was observed a few times. V and J are TRBV20-1 and TRBJ2-3; TRBD2 matches at 8 bases. V lost 6 bases, J lost 2 bases, and 10 bases stayed unmatched. In germline, CDR1 is DFQATT, CDR2 SNEGSKA (reference sequence). The CDR3 covers 15 residues. The CDR3 is CSADLGGRPTDTQYF. The CDR3 DNA reads as TGCAGTGCAGACCTGGGCGGGAGGCCCACAGATACGCAGTATTTT.

This clonotype was observed a few times. The rearrangement joins TRBV3-1 to TRBJ1-5, with D unresolved. This CDR3 is built from 15 residues. Germline values: CDR1 LGHDT, CDR2 YNNKEL (reference sequence). Between the trimmed V and J ends, which lost 1 base and 1 base, there was a span of 8 bases. CDR3 protein: CASSQGKGSNQPQHF. DNA for the CDR3: TGTGCCAGCAGCCAAGGCAAAGGGAGCAATCAGCCCCAGCATTTT.

Turning to this clonotype: The CDR3 does not close with the conserved phenylalanine or tryptophan, likely indicating a read error. The chain carries TRBV20-1 and TRBJ2-1; 7 bases line up with TRBD1. V gave up 3 bases and J gave up 10 bases; unmatched junction bases: 6. Germline assignment: CDR1 DFQATT and CDR2 SNEGSKA (reference sequence). This CDR3 has 12 residues. DNA of the CDR3: TGCAGTGCTAGCCAGACAGGGAAAGAGCAGTTCTAC. It codes for CSASQTGKEQFY.

The sample holds many counts of this clonotype. The CDR3 bases are TGTGCCAGCAGCTCCCGGACAGGGCCAGGGGACGAGCAGTACTTC. Translated: CASSSRTGPGDEQYF. This sequence joins TRBV3-1 and TRBJ2-7, with 8 bases aligning to TRBD1. Germline CDR1 and CDR2: LGHDT and YNNKEL (reference sequence). This CDR3 contains 15 residues. With 5 bases clipped from V and 5 bases from J, the junction kept 11 bases outside the gene matches.

Many counts were recorded for this clonotype. CDR3 loop: CSASPTGTGSLEQYF. For the CDR3, the DNA is TGCAGTGCTAGTCCCACCGGGACAGGGTCTCTCGAGCAGTACTTC. This chain connects TRBV20-1 to TRBJ2-7; 9 bases align to TRBD1. CDR1 DFQATT and CDR2 SNEGSKA come from the germline V gene (reference sequence). The ends lost 3 bases at V and 6 bases at J; junction bases unmatched: 12. The length of the CDR3 is 15 residues.

This clonotype was seen at least ten times. In nucleotides, the CDR3 is TGTGCCAGCAGGGTCGGACTAGCGGGGAACATTCAGTACTTC. This sequence encodes CASRVGLAGNIQYF. This sequence joins TRBV12-3 or TRBV12-4 and TRBJ2-4; TRBD2 matches at 12 bases. V shed 6 bases and J 7 bases; nucleotides not matched to a gene: 4. The CDR3 sequence is 14 residues long.

This clonotype has at least ten counts. In nucleotides, the CDR3 is TGCAGTGCTAGATCTCCGAGTTGGTCCGGGGAGCTGTTTTTT. Protein: CSARSPSWSGELFF. This chain joins TRBV20-1 and TRBJ2-2; no clear D. From germline, CDR1 is DFQATT and CDR2 SNEGSKA (reference sequence). The ends were cut back, 2 bases at V and 6 bases at J, with 13 bases in the middle. This CDR3 comprises 14 residues.

This clonotype has a count of ten or more. The rearrangement joins TRBV4-1 to TRBJ2-7, with D perhaps being TRBD1 or TRBD2 (5 bases each). The germline V gene encodes CDR1 MGHRA and CDR2 YSYEKL. The germline V and J ends were trimmed by 0 bases and 4 bases, with 13 bases remaining between them. The CDR3 contains 15 residues. CDR3 sequence: CASSQETGTWYEQYF. For the CDR3, the DNA is TGCGCCAGCAGCCAAGAAACCGGGACCTGGTACGAGCAGTACTTC.

This clonotype has ten or more counts. The rearrangement links TRBV7-8 to TRBJ2-3; D gene uncertain. The length of the CDR3 is 13 residues. V was cut by 8 bases and J by 2 bases, with 11 bases left in between. Germline V gene lookup returns CDR1 SGHVS and CDR2 FQNEAQ. As DNA, the CDR3 is TGTGCCAGCTCACGGAGTACCACAGATACGCAGTATTTT. Protein product: CASSRSTTDTQYF.

The chain links TRBV12-3 or TRBV12-4 to TRBJ1-6; maybe TRBD1 (5 bases). V was shortened by 5 bases and J by 9 bases, with 11 bases between the two germline ends. The CDR3 consists of 13 residues. CDR3 amino acids: CASSLQVVSPLHF. The CDR3, as DNA: TGTGCCAGCAGTCTACAGGTGGTTTCACCCCTCCACTTT.

This clonotype was seen only a few times. The junction shows a germline mismatch at one end, possibly a read error. This chain links TRBV7-2 with TRBJ2-5, with D possibly being TRBD1 or TRBD2 (5 bases each). The CDR3 is 14 residues long. Germline V gives CDR1 SGHTA, CDR2 FQGNSA. The CDR3 spells CASSSSGPEEKANF. DNA of the CDR3: TGTGCCAGCAGCTCATCGGGGCCCGAAGAAAAGGCGAACTTC.

This clonotype has ten or more counts. The chain uses TRBV6-6 and TRBJ1-1, with D possibly matching TRBD1 (5 bases). CDR3 size: 13 residues. With 7 bases removed from V and 0 bases from J, the gap between germline ends came to 9 bases. The germline V gene has CDR1 MNHNY and CDR2 SVGAGI (reference sequence). CDR3 protein: CASIGEMNTEAFF. CDR3 in DNA: TGTGCCAGCATAGGGGAAATGAACACTGAAGCTTTCTTT.

This clonotype was counted between two and nine times. This CDR3 is CSVRTSGRAGTQYF. Here the CDR3 DNA reads TGCAGCGTAAGGACTAGCGGGCGCGCGGGGACGCAGTATTTT. The V call is TRBV29-1, the J call TRBJ2-3; 11 bases line up with TRBD2. V dropped 6 bases and J dropped 9; count of bases not matched to a gene: 11. This CDR3 is 14 amino acids long. In germline, CDR1 is SQVTM, CDR2 ANQGSEA.

In its sample, this clonotype was seen many times. This chain uses TRBV15 with TRBJ2-1; D remains ambiguous. The CDR3 contains 14 residues. Germline V gives CDR1 LNHNV, CDR2 YYDKDF (reference sequence). The V gene lost 0 bases and the J gene lost 7 bases, with 10 bases spanning the gap. The DNA for the CDR3 is TGTGCCACCAGCAGAGATGCCTCGGGTAATGAGCAGTTCTTC. Protein product: CATSRDASGNEQFF.